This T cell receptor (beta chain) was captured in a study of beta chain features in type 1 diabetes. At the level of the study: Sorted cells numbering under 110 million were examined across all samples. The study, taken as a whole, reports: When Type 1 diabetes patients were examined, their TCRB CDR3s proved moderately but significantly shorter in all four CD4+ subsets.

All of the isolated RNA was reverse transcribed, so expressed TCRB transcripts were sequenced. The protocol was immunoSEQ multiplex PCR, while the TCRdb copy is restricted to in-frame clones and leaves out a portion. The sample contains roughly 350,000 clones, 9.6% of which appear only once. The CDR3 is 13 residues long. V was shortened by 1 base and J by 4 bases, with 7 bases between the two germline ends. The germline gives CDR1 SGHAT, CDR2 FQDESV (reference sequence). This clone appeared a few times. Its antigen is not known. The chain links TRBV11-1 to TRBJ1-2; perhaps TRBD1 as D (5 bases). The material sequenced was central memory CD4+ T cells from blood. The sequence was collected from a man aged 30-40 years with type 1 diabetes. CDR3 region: CASSLGGLYGYTF. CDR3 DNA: TGTGCCAGCAGCTTAGGGGGACTCTATGGCTACACCTTC.